This is a list of T cell receptor beta chains from one sample in a study of control samples from healthy donors and cancer patients. Measured with immunoSEQ multiplex PCR; TCRdb has only the in-frame clones, and not every one. The data hold 100,000 to 120,000 clones, with more than 75% observed a single time. The sequencing sample was made of PBMCs. These receptors originate from a woman aged 55-75 years with lung cancer. The CDR3 runs from the conserved cysteine through the conserved F or W. D genes are given only for firm matches. Size is omitted from some rows. Given values are once, few, many or a class for expanded clones.

clone size: .
J gene: TRBJ1-2
D gene: .
V gene: TRBV4-2
CDR3 DNA: TGTGCCAGCAGCCAAGGTTCAGGAGCTAACTATGGCTACACCTTC
CDR3 protein: CASSQGSGANYGYTF

clone size: .
J gene: TRBJ2-7
D gene: .
V gene: TRBV6-6
CDR3 DNA: TGTGTCAGTAGACGGAGACTCTCTTCTAATTACTACGAGCAGTACTTC
CDR3 protein: CVSRRRLSSNYYEQYF

clone size: .
J gene: TRBJ1-2
D gene: .
V gene: TRBV14
CDR3 DNA: TGTGCCAGCAGCTCCGGGACGGACTATGGCTACACCTTC
CDR3 protein: CASSSGTDYGYTF

clone size: .
J gene: TRBJ1-6
D gene: TRBD1
V gene: TRBV5-4
CDR3 DNA: TGTGCCAGCAGCTCCCCCCCGGACAGGTCACCCCTCCACTTT
CDR3 protein: CASSSPPDRSPLHF

clone size: .
J gene: TRBJ1-1
D gene: .
V gene: TRBV14
CDR3 DNA: TGTGCCAGCAGCCACGGGTCCACTGAAGCTTTCTTT
CDR3 protein: CASSHGSTEAFF

clone size: .
J gene: TRBJ2-7
D gene: .
V gene: TRBV12-3/TRBV12-4
CDR3 DNA: TGTGCCAGCAGTTTCACCCAGGAGGACGAGCAGTACTTC
CDR3 protein: CASSFTQEDEQYF

clone size: .
J gene: TRBJ1-3
D gene: .
V gene: TRBV19
CDR3 DNA: TGTGCCAGTAGTCCGCGGACAGCAATCTTCTCTGGAAACACCATATATTTT
CDR3 protein: CASSPRTAIFSGNTIYF

clone size: .
J gene: TRBJ1-5
D gene: TRBD1
V gene: TRBV7-9
CDR3 DNA: TGTGCCAGCAGCTTTGTCGGACAGGGTAATAGCAATCAGCCCCAGCATTTT
CDR3 protein: CASSFVGQGNSNQPQHF

clone size: .
J gene: TRBJ1-1
D gene: TRBD1
V gene: TRBV5-6
CDR3 DNA: TGTGCCAGCAGCGGGACAGGGCGGAACACTGAAGCTTTCTTT
CDR3 protein: CASSGTGRNTEAFF

clone size: .
J gene: TRBJ1-5
D gene: .
V gene: TRBV3-1/TRBV3-2
CDR3 DNA: TGTGCCAGCAGCCACACCCCCGGGACACCAGTCAATCAGCCCCAGCATTTT
CDR3 protein: CASSHTPGTPVNQPQHF

clone size: .
J gene: TRBJ1-5
D gene: .
V gene: TRBV28
CDR3 DNA: TGTGCCAGCAGTACGGGGGGTGGGAATCAGCCCCAGCATTTT
CDR3 protein: CASSTGGGNQPQHF

clone size: once
J gene: TRBJ1-1
D gene: TRBD1
V gene: TRBV5-4
CDR3 DNA: TGTGCCAGCAGCTCAACAGGGGGCGCGGGGACTGAAGCTTTCTTT
CDR3 protein: CASSSTGGAGTEAFF

clone size: .
J gene: TRBJ2-5
D gene: .
V gene: TRBV7-3
CDR3 DNA: TGTGCCAGCAGCTTAATTGCGGGGGCACAAGAGACCCAGTACTTC
CDR3 protein: CASSLIAGAQETQYF

clone size: .
J gene: TRBJ1-6
D gene: .
V gene: TRBV5-1
CDR3 DNA: TGCGCCAGCAGCTCCGGGATCTTGTTAAATTCACCCCTCCACTTT
CDR3 protein: CASSSGILLNSPLHF

clone size: .
J gene: TRBJ2-3
D gene: TRBD2
V gene: TRBV6-5
CDR3 DNA: TGTGCCAGCAGAGCCCCGGGACTAGCTGGAGGTACGCAGTATTTT
CDR3 protein: CASRAPGLAGGTQYF